This TCR beta chain is from a study of T cell responses to AZD1222 COVID-19 vaccine. Study results and limitations: Donors skewed white British and female; clonal diversity was possibly underestimated. Close to half of all spike-specific TCRs reportedly target regions of the variants that are unmutated.

As for this clone: Its antigen is currently unknown.

CDR3 length: 15 residues. The germline V gene has CDR1 MGHRA and CDR2 YSYEKL. V was trimmed by 0 bases and J by 2 bases, leaving 10 bases between them. TCRdb keeps only in-frame clones here, not all; method: immunoSEQ multiplex PCR. The repertoire includes 150,000 to 200,000 clones, 70% to 90% of them detected once, and under 7.5% sits in the top ten. The sequence was collected from an adult in good health. The chain recombines TRBV4-1 with TRBJ1-2; D not certain. The sample was peripheral blood, taken on day 0 of AZD1222 vaccination. The CDR3 loop is CASSQDPPGNYGYTF. CDR3 nucleotides: TGCGCCAGCAGCCAAGATCCCCCGGGCAACTATGGCTACACCTTC.